The entry below gives a single TCR beta chain sequence along with its context. These data belong to a study of T cell changes during pregnancy in multiple sclerosis. The protocol was immunoSEQ multiplex PCR, while the TCRdb copy is restricted to in-frame clones and leaves out a portion. Here the sample spans approximately 65,000 clones, approximately 89% being singletons. V lost 0 bases, J lost 6 bases, and 6 bases lay in between. The CDR3 runs 12 residues. In germline, CDR1 is GTSNPN, CDR2 SVGIG (reference sequence). This chain connects TRBV30 to TRBJ1-3; D call uncertain. Material: peripheral blood, obtained in the third trimester of pregnancy. This clonotype originated in a female donor in good health, enrolled as a control in a pregnancy study. The CDR3 sequence is CAWSVYINTIYF. The CDR3 bases are TGTGCCTGGAGTGTATATATAAACACCATATATTTT.